One sample yielded the 9 T cell receptor beta chains listed below, sequenced in a study of memory B cells and T cells in multiple sclerosis (dated by TCRdb to the late 2010s). The library was made by the immunoSEQ multiplex PCR assay. TCRdb stores this immuneACCESS table with in-frame sequences only. Part of the clones is absent; in the studies checked, under half of the shortfall reflects unresolved V genes, and no reason is known for the rest. For this sample there are some 49,000 clones; roughly four fifths appear just once. The ten largest make up 0.9% to 1.4% of the sample. After stimulus-free culture of CFSE-labeled PBMCs, the autoproliferating (CFSEdim) and non-proliferating (CFSEhi) T cell fractions were sequenced separately. In total, approximately 5.1x10^7 CFSE-labeled PBMCs were cultured without stimulus for less than 9 days, after which replicate wells were pooled. Their antigen targets remain unknown.

The sample consisted of PBMCs from blood kept in culture. These receptors were collected from a human donor with multiple sclerosis.

This chain joins TRBV11-2 and TRBJ1-1; the D gene is possibly TRBD1 (5 bases). Germline CDR1 reads SGHAT; CDR2 reads FQNNGV. There are 13 residues in the CDR3. Between the trimmed V and J ends, which lost 1 base and 6 bases, there was a span of 9 bases. The CDR3 here is CASSLVTGAEAFF. DNA for the CDR3: TGTGCCAGCAGCTTAGTAACGGGGGCTGAAGCTTTCTTT.

The V and J genes are TRBV13 and TRBJ2-1, with unresolved D. The CDR3 loop spans 15 amino acids. Germline V gene data show CDR1 as PRHDT and CDR2 as FYEKMQ (reference sequence). The V and J ends lost 4 bases and 1 base respectively, with 11 bases between them. The DNA for the CDR3 is TGTGCCAGCAGCTCCATAGGCGGATCCTACAATGAGCAGTTCTTC. This codes for CASSSIGGSYNEQFF.

CDR3 coding DNA: TGTGCCTGGAGTAGGGGTCGGCCCGAAGCTTTCTTT. Translation gives CAWSRGRPEAFF. This sequence joins TRBV30 and TRBJ1-1, with D perhaps TRBD1 (5 bases). From germline, CDR1 is GTSNPN and CDR2 SVGIG (reference sequence). The CDR3 has 12 residues. V lost 2 bases to trimming and J lost 8 bases, with 12 bases between them. Combining the CDR3 with reference TRBV30 and TRBJ1-1 gives the whole variable domain SQTIHQWPATLVQPVGSPLSLECTVEGTSNPNLYWYRQAAGRGLQLLFYSVGIGQISSEVPQNLSASRPQDRQFILSSKKLLLSDSGFYLCAWSRGRPEAFFGQGTRLTVV.

This chain connects TRBV30 to TRBJ1-2; TRBD1 agrees at 8 bases. Germline CDR1 and CDR2: GTSNPN and SVGIG (reference sequence). Trimming removed 0 bases from V and 8 bases from J; junction bases left unmatched: 8. CDR3 length equals 14 residues. The CDR3 loop reads CAWSVPWTGKGYTF. The CDR3 coding sequence is TGTGCCTGGAGTGTACCTTGGACAGGGAAAGGCTACACCTTC.

The chain joins TRBV7-9 to TRBJ2-7, with D tentatively TRBD1 (6 bases). The CDR3 runs 15 residues. Germline V gene sequence: CDR1 SEHNR, CDR2 FQNEAQ (reference sequence). Trimming cost V 5 bases and J 2 bases, with 16 bases left between them. CDR3 in DNA: TGTGCCAGCAGCCGTCCCGGGACATGGACCTACGAGCAGTACTTC. It specifies CASSRPGTWTYEQYF.

This clone was found once. This sequence joins TRBV6-5 and TRBJ1-2, with D unclear. The V gene lost 5 bases and the J gene lost 4 bases, with 11 bases spanning the gap. CDR1 is MNHEY, CDR2 SVGAGI, per germline. The CDR3 contains 13 residues. CDR3 protein: CASSTEAAYGYTF. Here the CDR3 DNA reads TGTGCCAGCAGTACCGAGGCAGCCTATGGCTACACCTTC.

The rearrangement joins TRBV7-7 to TRBJ2-5; 11 nucleotides agree with TRBD2. V was clipped by 4 bases and J by 3 bases; unmatched bases: 4. Per germline, CDR1 SSHAT and CDR2 FNYEAQ (reference sequence). The CDR3 has 15 amino acids. CDR3 nucleotide sequence: TGTGCCAGCAGCTCGATGACTAGCGGGGAAGAGACCCAGTACTTC. It translates to CASSSMTSGEETQYF.

The V call is TRBV5-6, the J call TRBJ1-3, with 11 nucleotides matching TRBD1. V dropped 2 bases and J dropped 2; count of bases not matched to a gene: 3. The germline V gene encodes CDR1 SGHDT and CDR2 YYEEEE. The CDR3 extends over 16 amino acids. For the CDR3, the DNA is TGTGCCAGCAGCTTATTGGGACAGGGGGCTGGAAACACCATATATTTT. Protein sequence: CASSLLGQGAGNTIYF.

This clone was seen a handful of times. The rearrangement joins TRBV7-2 to TRBJ1-6; D call uncertain. There are 15 residues in the CDR3. Germline-derived CDR1 and CDR2 are SGHTA and FQGNSA. Trimming pared 3 bases from V and 7 bases from J, leaving 13 bases between. CDR3 DNA: TGTGCCAGCAGCTTTGACTCCTCCGGCAATTCACCCCTCCACTTT. This encodes CASSFDSSGNSPLHF.